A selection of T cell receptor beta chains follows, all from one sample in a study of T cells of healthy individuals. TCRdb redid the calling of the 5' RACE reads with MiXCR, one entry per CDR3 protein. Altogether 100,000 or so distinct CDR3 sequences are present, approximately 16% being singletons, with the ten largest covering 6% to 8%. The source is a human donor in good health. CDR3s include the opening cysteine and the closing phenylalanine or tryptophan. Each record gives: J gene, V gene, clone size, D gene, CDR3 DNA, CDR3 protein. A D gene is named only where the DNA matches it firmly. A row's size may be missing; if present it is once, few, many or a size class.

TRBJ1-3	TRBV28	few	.	TGTGCCAGCAGTCGTGGACTTTGGCACACCATATATTTT	CASSRGLWHTIYF
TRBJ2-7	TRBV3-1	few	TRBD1	TGTGCCAGCAGCCGCTGGACAGGGGCCTACGAGCAGTACTTC	CASSRWTGAYEQYF
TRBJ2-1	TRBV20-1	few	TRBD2	TGCAGTGCTACCTCCGGACTAGCGGGAGGCCTTGGGGGGGGTGAGCAGTTCTTC	CSATSGLAGGLGGGEQFF
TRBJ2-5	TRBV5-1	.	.	TGCGCCAGCAGCTTGGACTCGGGGTCGGAGACCCAGTACTTC	CASSLDSGSETQYF
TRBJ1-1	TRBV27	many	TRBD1	TGTGCCAGCAGTAAAGACAGGGTAGGAGACACTGAAGCTTTCTTT	CASSKDRVGDTEAFF
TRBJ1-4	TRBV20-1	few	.	TGCAGTGTTGCTAGGGGGGTCGGTGAAAAACTGTTTTTT	CSVARGVGEKLFF
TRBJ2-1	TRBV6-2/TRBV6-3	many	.	TGTGCCAGCAGTTACTCGAGAGGGCGGGGTAATTACAATGAGCAGTTCTTC	CASSYSRGRGNYNEQFF
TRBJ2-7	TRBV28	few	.	TGTGCCAGCAGCGTGGATCTGGGGCATTACTACGAGCAGTACTTC	CASSVDLGHYYEQYF
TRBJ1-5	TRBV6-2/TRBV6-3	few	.	TGTGCCACCAAACGGACAGACCAAAGGCCTCCCAATCAGCCCCAGCATTTT	CATKRTDQRPPNQPQHF
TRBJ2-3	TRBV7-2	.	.	TGTGCCAGCAGCCCGCGGCGAGAAGATACGCAGTATTTT	CASSPRREDTQYF
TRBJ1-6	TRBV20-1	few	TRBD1	TGCAGTGCTAGACAGGGGGCCGGTTCACCCCTCCACTTT	CSARQGAGSPLHF
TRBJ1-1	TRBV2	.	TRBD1	TGTGCCAGCAGTCTCCCGGACAGGGGGCGGACTGAAGCTTTCTTT	CASSLPDRGRTEAFF
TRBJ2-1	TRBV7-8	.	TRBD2	TGTGCCAGCAGCTTAGTTCCGGGGGGGAGGGAGCAGTTCTTC	CASSLVPGGREQFF
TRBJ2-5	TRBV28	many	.	TGTGCCAGCAGTTTAGGAGGGCGAGGTCGAGAGACCCAGTACTTC	CASSLGGRGRETQYF
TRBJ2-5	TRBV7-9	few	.	TGTGCCAGCAGCTTGGGGGGAGACGGAGAGACCCAGTACTTC	CASSLGGDGETQYF
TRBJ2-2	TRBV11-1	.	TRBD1	TGTGCCAGCAGCACCAGCCGGGACAGGGGGACGGCCGGGGAGCTGTTTTTT	CASSTSRDRGTAGELFF
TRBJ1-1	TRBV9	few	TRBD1	TGTGCCAGCAGCGACTCCGGGACAGGGAGTGGGGTTGACACTGAAGCTTTCTTT	CASSDSGTGSGVDTEAFF
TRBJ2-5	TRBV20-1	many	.	TGCAGTGTTTATGGCAGAACCCAAGAGACCCAGTACTTC	CSVYGRTQETQYF
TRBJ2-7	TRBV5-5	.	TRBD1	TGTGCCAGCAGTTTCCGGGACAGGGGGACGTACGAGCAGTACTTC	CASSFRDRGTYEQYF
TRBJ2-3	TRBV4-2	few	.	TGTGCCAGCAGCCAACAAAAGACAGATACGCAGTATTTT	CASSQQKTDTQYF
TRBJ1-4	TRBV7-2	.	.	TGTGCCAGCAGCGTTGCTACAGGGATAGGCGAAAAACTGTTTTTT	CASSVATGIGEKLFF
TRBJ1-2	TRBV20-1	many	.	TGCAGTGCTAGACGACCGACTCAAGCCTACACCTTC	CSARRPTQAYTF
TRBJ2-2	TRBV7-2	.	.	TGTGCCAGCAGCCCCCGGGACTCTAACACCGGGGAGCTGTTTTTT	CASSPRDSNTGELFF
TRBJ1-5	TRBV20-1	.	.	TGCAGTGCTAGAGATCCCGCAAACAATCAGCCCCAGCATTTT	CSARDPANNQPQHF
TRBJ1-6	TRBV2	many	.	TGTGCCAGCAGTGTTTCTTCACCCCTCCACTTT	CASSVSSPLHF
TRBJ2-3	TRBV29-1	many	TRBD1	TGCAGCGTTGGACAGGGGGCAGATACGCAGTATTTT	CSVGQGADTQYF
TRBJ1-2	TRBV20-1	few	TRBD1	TGCAGTGCTAGAGTAGGACAGGGGGCTACTGGCTACACCTTC	CSARVGQGATGYTF
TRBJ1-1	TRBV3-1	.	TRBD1	TGTGCCAGCAGCCTCGGACAGGGTGGCACTGAAGCTTTCTTT	CASSLGQGGTEAFF
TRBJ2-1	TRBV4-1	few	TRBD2	TGCGCCAGCAGCGTGCGGGAGAGATGGAATGAGCAGTTCTTC	CASSVRERWNEQFF
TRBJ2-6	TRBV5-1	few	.	TGCGCCAGCAGCAGTGACCGGAGCCCTGGGGCCAACGTCCTGACTTTC	CASSSDRSPGANVLTF
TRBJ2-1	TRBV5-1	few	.	TGCGCCAGCAGCTTTTTGGACGCAACCTACAATGAGCAGTTCTTC	CASSFLDATYNEQFF
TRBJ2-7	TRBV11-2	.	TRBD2	TGTGCCAGCAGCTTGTCTCGGGGGGAGTACGAGCAGTACTTC	CASSLSRGEYEQYF
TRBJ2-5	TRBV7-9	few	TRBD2	TGTGCCAGCAGCTTCCCAGGGCGGGAGAAAGTCCAAGAGACCCAGTACTTC	CASSFPGREKVQETQYF
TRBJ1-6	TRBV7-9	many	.	TGTGCCAGCAGCTTAGGGTCAGGGAGTAATTCACCCCTCCACTTT	CASSLGSGSNSPLHF
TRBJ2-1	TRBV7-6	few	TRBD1	TGTGCCAGCAGCTTAGAGGGGGCTCATGAGCAGTTCTTC	CASSLEGAHEQFF
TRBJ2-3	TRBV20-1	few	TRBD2	TGCAGTGCTACTACTAGCGGGGGCTCATATAGCACAGATACGCAGTATTTT	CSATTSGGSYSTDTQYF
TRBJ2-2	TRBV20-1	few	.	TGCAGTGCCCCAGCGGTTTGGAGCACCGGGGAGCTGTTTTTT	CSAPAVWSTGELFF
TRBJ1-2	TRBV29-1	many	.	TGCAGCGTTGGCCCCCCACAGGGTGGTGGCTACACCTTC	CSVGPPQGGGYTF
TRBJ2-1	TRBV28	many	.	TGTGCCAGCAGACTACAGGGTAGAGATGAGCAGTTCTTC	CASRLQGRDEQFF
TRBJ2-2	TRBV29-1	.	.	TGCAGCGTCCGCAGGGTCACCAACACCGGGGAGCTGTTTTTT	CSVRRVTNTGELFF
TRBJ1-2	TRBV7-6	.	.	TGTGCCAGCAGCGCCTATACAGGGCGAGGCTACACCTTC	CASSAYTGRGYTF
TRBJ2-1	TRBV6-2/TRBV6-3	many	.	TGTGCCAGCAGTAGGAGCGAGGTCTATGAGCAGTTCTTC	CASSRSEVYEQFF
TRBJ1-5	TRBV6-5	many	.	TGTGCCAGCAGCCCGGTGGGGGCTAGCAATCAGCCCCAGCATTTT	CASSPVGASNQPQHF
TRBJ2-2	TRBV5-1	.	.	TGCGCCAGCAGCTTGGTGGCCAGATTGACCGGGGAGCTGTTTTTT	CASSLVARLTGELFF
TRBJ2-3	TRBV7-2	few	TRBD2	TGTGCCAGCAGCTTACTGCTGGCGGGAGACACAGATACGCAGTATTTT	CASSLLLAGDTDTQYF
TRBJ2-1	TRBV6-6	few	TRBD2	TGTGCCAGCAGTTACTATGCCGATACGGGAGGCTACAATGAGCAGTTCTTC	CASSYYADTGGYNEQFF
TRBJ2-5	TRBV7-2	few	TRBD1	TGTGCCAGCAGCCCATGGACAGGGGAAGAGACCCAGTACTTC	CASSPWTGEETQYF
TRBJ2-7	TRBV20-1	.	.	TGCAGTGCTAGCCCCGACAGGTCGAGCGCCTACGAGCAGTACTTC	CSASPDRSSAYEQYF
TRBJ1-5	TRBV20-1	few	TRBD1	TGCAGCGTACAGGGGAGTTTTAGTCAGCCCCAGCATTTT	CSVQGSFSQPQHF
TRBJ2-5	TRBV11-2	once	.	TGTGCCAGCAGCTCTCAGACTCGACAAGAGACCCAGTACTTC	CASSSQTRQETQYF
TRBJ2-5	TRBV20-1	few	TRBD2	TGCAGTGCTAGCCGCACTAGCGGGGGGTGGGAGACCCAGTACTTC	CSASRTSGGWETQYF
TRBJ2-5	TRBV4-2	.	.	TGTGCCAGCAGCCAAGGACCCCAGAGGGGAGAGACCCAGTACTTC	CASSQGPQRGETQYF
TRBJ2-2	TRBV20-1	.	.	TGCAGTGCTAGACCGTCAGGGGATTACACCGGGGAGCTGTTTTTT	CSARPSGDYTGELFF
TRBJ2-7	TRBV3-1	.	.	TGTGCCAGCAGCCAAGATCCAGGGAACTCCTACGAGCAGTACTTC	CASSQDPGNSYEQYF
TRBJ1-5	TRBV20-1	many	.	TGCAGTGCCGTTGCTGGACTCAATCAGCCCCAGCATTTT	CSAVAGLNQPQHF
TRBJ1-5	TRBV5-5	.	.	TGTGCCAGCAGCTTAGGAGGGAATAGCAATCAGCCCCAGCATTTT	CASSLGGNSNQPQHF
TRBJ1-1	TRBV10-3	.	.	TGTGCCATCAGTGACGGTGGTCTATACACTGAAGCTTTCTTT	CAISDGGLYTEAFF